This T cell receptor beta chain is from a study of cytomegalovirus exposure and HLA in healthy donors. Study results and caveats: Rare TCR sequences predominated, though certain public TCRs were found in many donors. The study labeled around 160 TCR beta chains cytomegalovirus-associated.

A note on this clone: The antigen is not known.

Method: immunoSEQ multiplex PCR; TCRdb's copy keeps in-frame clones and lacks some. The sample has 200,000 to 250,000 clones, around nine tenths seen once. This TCR came from a man aged 18-30 years in good health and CMV-seronegative. Sequencing was done on a sample of PBMCs.

The CDR3 DNA follows: TGTGCCAGCGCTATAGCCCTCTCCTACGAGCAGTACTTC. It codes for CASAIALSYEQYF. V is TRBV5-4 and J is TRBJ2-7; D gene ambiguous. Germline V gene data show CDR1 as SGHNT and CDR2 as YYREEE (reference sequence). There are 13 residues in the CDR3. V was trimmed by 7 bases and J by 0 bases, leaving 11 bases between them.